Following are 8 T cell receptor beta chains from one sample sequenced in a study of blood T cell repertoires in COVID-19. This table comes from immunoSEQ multiplex PCR, and its TCRdb copy is limited to in-frame clones, with some not included. The table lists about 290,000 clones, 89% of them singletons. The specimen was peripheral blood. These receptors were taken from a woman aged 30 to 39 with COVID-19, enrolled during active disease.

This chain links TRBV4-1 with TRBJ1-2; D perhaps matches TRBD1 (5 bases). Trimming removed 0 bases at V and 8 bases at J, with 16 bases between. In germline, CDR1 is MGHRA, CDR2 YSYEKL. This CDR3 region has 15 residues. The CDR3 is CASSQESRGHGGYTF. The CDR3 coding sequence is TGCGCCAGCAGCCAAGAAAGCCGCGGACACGGAGGCTACACCTTC.

This rearrangement joins TRBV19 to TRBJ1-5; possibly TRBD1 for D (6 bases). Looked up from germline, CDR1 is LNHDA and CDR2 is SQIVND (reference sequence). Trimming took 11 bases from V and 0 from J, leaving 23 bases between them. The length of the CDR3 is 17 residues. CDR3 nucleotide sequence: TGTGCCGTTCTAGGGTCGCCAGGGGCTGGTAGCAATCAGCCCCAGCATTTT. Translation gives CAVLGSPGAGSNQPQHF. Full variable domain (remainder filled in from reference TRBV19 and TRBJ1-5): DGGITQSPKYLFRKEGQNVTLSCEQNLNHDAMYWYRQDPGQGLRLIYYSQIVNDFQKGDIAEGYSVSREKKESFPLTVTSAQKNPTAFYLCAVLGSPGAGSNQPQHFGDGTRLSIL.

The chain carries TRBV20-1 and TRBJ1-5; D is possibly TRBD1 (5 bases). Germline CDR1 reads DFQATT; CDR2 reads SNEGSKA (reference sequence). V was clipped by 5 bases and J by 6 bases, with 8 bases between them. CDR3 length: 11 amino acids. CDR3 sequence reads: CSAQGVQPQHF. CDR3 nucleotide sequence: TGCAGTGCTCAAGGGGTTCAGCCCCAGCATTTT.

This clone showed up many times. The chain carries TRBV19 and TRBJ2-7, with 7 bases that match TRBD2. The CDR3 spans 15 residues. In germline, CDR1 is LNHDA, CDR2 SQIVND (reference sequence). After removal of 6 bases from V and 7 bases from J, the junction contained 15 bases not matched to a gene. The CDR3 region is CASSESGTTYKEQYF. The CDR3 bases are TGTGCCAGTAGCGAATCCGGGACTACGTATAAAGAGCAGTACTTC.

The V and J genes are TRBV6-6 and TRBJ1-2; D might be TRBD1 (6 bases). The CDR3 sequence is 18 residues long. The V end lost 5 bases, the J end lost 1 base, and 23 bases lay between the germline ends. Germline V gene sequence: CDR1 MNHNY, CDR2 SVGAGI (reference sequence). The chain's CDR3 is CASSPRVVLGGLNYGYTF. The CDR3 region has the DNA TGTGCCAGCAGTCCGAGGGTGGTTCTCGGGGGGCTTAACTATGGCTACACCTTC.

This clone was seen more than once but under ten times. The chain uses TRBV28 and TRBJ2-2; 9 bases fit TRBD2. Germline CDR1 reads MDHEN; CDR2 reads SYDVKM. This CDR3 region has 15 residues. V lost 1 base to trimming and J lost 7 bases; unmatched junction nucleotides: 4. In nucleotides, the CDR3 is TGTGCCAGCAGTTTATACGCGGGGGGGATCGGGGAGCTGTTTTTT. This codes for CASSLYAGGIGELFF.

This clone was observed a handful of times. As DNA, the CDR3 is TGTGCCAGCGGGGGCAGGGCAGATTCACCCCTCCACTTT. Protein: CASGGRADSPLHF. The V and J genes are TRBV6-4 and TRBJ1-6, with D tentatively TRBD1 (6 bases). The CDR3 runs to 13 residues. Looked up from germline, CDR1 is MRHNA and CDR2 is SNTAGT. Trimming cost V 8 bases and J 8 bases, with 13 bases left between them.

The chain combines TRBV6-1 with TRBJ1-2; D ambiguous. V was trimmed by 1 base and J by 4 bases, leaving 13 bases between them. The germline gives CDR1 MNHNS, CDR2 SASEGT. This CDR3 is built from 15 residues. DNA for the CDR3: TGTGCCAGCAGTGAAGTGAATAGAGGGAGCTATGGCTACACCTTC. Translated, it gives CASSEVNRGSYGYTF.